This T cell receptor (beta chain) stems from a study of metastatic and nonmetastatic thyroid tumors. Study-level background: Both malignant and benign thyroid patients supplied peripheral blood and tumor or nodule tissue samples, across which the repertoires of these patients were then compared.

This clone has ten or more counts. No treatment of any kind had been given to any patient before thyroid surgery. Germline V CDR1 and CDR2: SNHLY, FYNNEI. J lost 0 bases, V lost 6 bases, and 5 bases had no gene match. The CDR3 is 15 amino acids. TCRdb used MiXCR to call clones anew from the PCR reads. The table records roughly 28,000 clones, 20% to 30% of them present only once. This clonotype was sampled from a female donor with papillary thyroid cancer or a benign thyroid nodule (not recorded which). Some clones in this sample may be carry-over from other donors' samples. The chain joins TRBV2 to TRBJ1-5, with TRBD1 matching 7 bases. Sequencing was carried out using blood. CDR3 sequence (DNA): TGTGCCAGCAGCCAGGGGGGGGGTAGCAATCAGCCCCAGCATTTT. Translation: CASSQGGGSNQPQHF.